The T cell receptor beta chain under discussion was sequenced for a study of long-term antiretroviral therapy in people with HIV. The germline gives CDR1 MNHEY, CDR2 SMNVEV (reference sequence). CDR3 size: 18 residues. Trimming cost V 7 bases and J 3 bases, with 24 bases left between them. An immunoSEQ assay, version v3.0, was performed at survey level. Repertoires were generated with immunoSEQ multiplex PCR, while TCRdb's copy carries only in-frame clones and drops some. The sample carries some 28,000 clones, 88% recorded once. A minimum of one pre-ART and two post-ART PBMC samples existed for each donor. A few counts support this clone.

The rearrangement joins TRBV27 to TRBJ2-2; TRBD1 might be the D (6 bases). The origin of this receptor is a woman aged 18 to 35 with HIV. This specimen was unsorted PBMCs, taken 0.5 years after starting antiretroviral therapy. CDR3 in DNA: TGTGCCAGCACCCCCGAATATTCCGGGACATTAGACACCGGGGAGCTGTTTTTT. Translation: CASTPEYSGTLDTGELFF.